These T cell receptor beta chains were read from a single sample in a study of blood T cell repertoires in COVID-19. The protocol was immunoSEQ multiplex PCR, while the TCRdb copy is restricted to in-frame clones and leaves out a portion. Of about 210,000 clones in the sample, under 95% were seen once. The source material was peripheral blood. The receptors here all came from a man under 40 with acute or convalescent COVID-19. The CDR3 runs from the conserved cysteine through the conserved F or W. The order of the fields is clone size, D gene, V gene, CDR3 length, J gene, CDR3 DNA, CDR3 protein. The D gene is left open where the match is weak. The size of a clone is reported for some rows only, either as once, few or many, or as a class for expanded clones.

clone_size: once; d_call: .; v_call: TRBV30; cdr3_length: 13; j_call: TRBJ2-7; cdr3_nt: TGTGCCTGGAGTGTCCACTCCTCCTACGAGCAGTACTTC; cdr3_aa: CAWSVHSSYEQYF
clone_size: .; d_call: .; v_call: TRBV14; cdr3_length: 17; j_call: TRBJ2-5; cdr3_nt: TGTGCCAGCAGCCAAGATTCCCCCGGGGTGTACCAAGAGACCCAGTACTTC; cdr3_aa: CASSQDSPGVYQETQYF
clone_size: .; d_call: .; v_call: TRBV7-3; cdr3_length: 15; j_call: TRBJ2-1; cdr3_nt: TGTGCCAGCAGCTTAACGGCCGGGACCTACAATGAGCAGTTCTTC; cdr3_aa: CASSLTAGTYNEQFF
clone_size: .; d_call: .; v_call: TRBV25-1; cdr3_length: 14; j_call: TRBJ2-5; cdr3_nt: TGTGCCAGCAGTGATGGACATGATGGAGAGACCCAGTACTTC; cdr3_aa: CASSDGHDGETQYF
clone_size: .; d_call: .; v_call: TRBV7-8; cdr3_length: 16; j_call: TRBJ2-2; cdr3_nt: TGTGCCAGCAGCTTAGGGTCGGGGGTAAACACCGGGGAGCTGTTTTTT; cdr3_aa: CASSLGSGVNTGELFF
clone_size: once; d_call: .; v_call: TRBV7-8; cdr3_length: 15; j_call: TRBJ1-2; cdr3_nt: TGTGCCAGCAGCATCATGACAGGAACAACTTATGGCTACACCTTC; cdr3_aa: CASSIMTGTTYGYTF
clone_size: .; d_call: TRBD1; v_call: TRBV3-1/TRBV3-2; cdr3_length: 15; j_call: TRBJ2-1; cdr3_nt: TGTGCCAGCAGCCAACGTGGGACAGGGGTCCTTGAGCAGTTCTTC; cdr3_aa: CASSQRGTGVLEQFF
clone_size: .; d_call: TRBD1; v_call: TRBV30; cdr3_length: 15; j_call: TRBJ1-4; cdr3_nt: TGTGCCTGGAGTCTTAGACAGGGGATCTATGAAAAACTGTTTTTT; cdr3_aa: CAWSLRQGIYEKLFF
clone_size: .; d_call: .; v_call: TRBV3-1/TRBV3-2; cdr3_length: 12; j_call: TRBJ1-3; cdr3_nt: TGTGCCAGCAGCCAAGTACTAAACACCATATATTTT; cdr3_aa: CASSQVLNTIYF
clone_size: .; d_call: TRBD1; v_call: TRBV2; cdr3_length: 13; j_call: TRBJ1-2; cdr3_nt: TGTGCCAGCAGTGAGGAGCAGGGGGCTGGCTACACCTTC; cdr3_aa: CASSEEQGAGYTF
clone_size: .; d_call: TRBD1; v_call: TRBV3-1/TRBV3-2; cdr3_length: 16; j_call: TRBJ2-2; cdr3_nt: TGTGCCAGCAGTCCCTACACAGGGGCGAACACCGGGGAGCTGTTTTTT; cdr3_aa: CASSPYTGANTGELFF
clone_size: .; d_call: .; v_call: TRBV21-1; cdr3_length: 16; j_call: TRBJ2-7; cdr3_nt: TGTGCCAGCAGCAAAGCCCCAGCGGGAGGCCCTTGCCAGCAGTACTTC; cdr3_aa: CASSKAPAGGPCQQYF
clone_size: once; d_call: .; v_call: TRBV18; cdr3_length: 19; j_call: TRBJ2-6; cdr3_nt: TGTGCCAGCTCACGCTTTGCGGGACTTCGGAGCTCTGGGGCCAACGTCCTGACTTTC; cdr3_aa: CASSRFAGLRSSGANVLTF
clone_size: once; d_call: TRBD2; v_call: TRBV11-2; cdr3_length: 16; j_call: TRBJ2-7; cdr3_nt: TGTGCCAGCAGCTTAGGCGGTCTAGCGGGAGCCTACGAGCAGTACTTC; cdr3_aa: CASSLGGLAGAYEQYF
clone_size: .; d_call: TRBD1; v_call: TRBV6-5; cdr3_length: 13; j_call: TRBJ1-5; cdr3_nt: TGTGCCAGCAGCTTAGGGACAGATCAGCCCCAGCATTTT; cdr3_aa: CASSLGTDQPQHF
clone_size: .; d_call: TRBD1; v_call: TRBV5-1; cdr3_length: 13; j_call: TRBJ1-3; cdr3_nt: TGCGCCAGCAGCGTGGGACAGGGAAACACCATATATTTT; cdr3_aa: CASSVGQGNTIYF
clone_size: once; d_call: .; v_call: TRBV5-6; cdr3_length: 15; j_call: TRBJ1-1; cdr3_nt: TGTGCCAGCAGCTTGAACCAGGCAGGAAACACTGAAGCTTTCTTT; cdr3_aa: CASSLNQAGNTEAFF
clone_size: .; d_call: .; v_call: TRBV4-1; cdr3_length: 15; j_call: TRBJ1-5; cdr3_nt: TGCGCCAGCAGCAGGGACAAGGATTCCAATCAGCCCCAGCATTTT; cdr3_aa: CASSRDKDSNQPQHF
clone_size: once; d_call: TRBD2; v_call: TRBV5-4; cdr3_length: 17; j_call: TRBJ2-1; cdr3_nt: TGTGCCAGCAGTCATGGGGTAGCGGGGGTGGTGAGTGGTGAGCAGTTCTTC; cdr3_aa: CASSHGVAGVVSGEQFF
clone_size: .; d_call: .; v_call: TRBV28; cdr3_length: 14; j_call: TRBJ2-7; cdr3_nt: TGTGCCAGCACCCTTTCGCAGGGCCCCGGCGAGCAGTACTTC; cdr3_aa: CASTLSQGPGEQYF
clone_size: .; d_call: .; v_call: TRBV2; cdr3_length: 16; j_call: TRBJ2-1; cdr3_nt: TGTGCCAGCAGGGAGGGACTTGTCGGCTCCTACAATGAGCAGTTCTTC; cdr3_aa: CASREGLVGSYNEQFF
clone_size: .; d_call: TRBD2; v_call: TRBV9; cdr3_length: 14; j_call: TRBJ2-7; cdr3_nt: TGTGCCAGCTCCCCGGGACTAGCAGGCTACGAGCAGTACTTC; cdr3_aa: CASSPGLAGYEQYF
clone_size: .; d_call: .; v_call: TRBV7-9; cdr3_length: 14; j_call: TRBJ2-7; cdr3_nt: TGTGCCAGCAGCTCCCCCGGGACACTCAACGAGCAGTACTTC; cdr3_aa: CASSSPGTLNEQYF
clone_size: .; d_call: .; v_call: TRBV24-1; cdr3_length: 15; j_call: TRBJ1-2; cdr3_nt: TGTGCCACCAGTGACCCATCGCAGGGGTCTGCTGGCTACACCTTC; cdr3_aa: CATSDPSQGSAGYTF
clone_size: .; d_call: .; v_call: TRBV28; cdr3_length: 17; j_call: TRBJ1-5; cdr3_nt: TGTGCCAGCAGTTTATTGAGGGGGTTGGGCAGCAATCAGCCCCAGCATTTT; cdr3_aa: CASSLLRGLGSNQPQHF
clone_size: .; d_call: .; v_call: TRBV7-9; cdr3_length: 16; j_call: TRBJ1-4; cdr3_nt: TGTGCCAGCAGCTTAGCTCTGCAGGGAACTAATGAAAAACTGTTTTTT; cdr3_aa: CASSLALQGTNEKLFF
clone_size: .; d_call: TRBD1; v_call: TRBV28; cdr3_length: 16; j_call: TRBJ1-2; cdr3_nt: TGTGCCACCTCTTACCCCGGGACAGGGGTTAACTATGGCTACACCTTC; cdr3_aa: CATSYPGTGVNYGYTF
clone_size: .; d_call: .; v_call: TRBV4-1; cdr3_length: 15; j_call: TRBJ2-7; cdr3_nt: TGCGCCAGCAGCCAAGATCCCCCAGGGGTCTACGAGCAGTACTTC; cdr3_aa: CASSQDPPGVYEQYF
clone_size: .; d_call: .; v_call: TRBV18; cdr3_length: 13; j_call: TRBJ1-2; cdr3_nt: TGTGCCAGCTCGCTACAGGATAACTATGGCTACACCTTC; cdr3_aa: CASSLQDNYGYTF
clone_size: .; d_call: TRBD2; v_call: TRBV7-3; cdr3_length: 15; j_call: TRBJ2-1; cdr3_nt: TGTGCCAGCAGTTCCGGACTAGCTCAATACAATGAGCAGTTCTTC; cdr3_aa: CASSSGLAQYNEQFF
clone_size: .; d_call: TRBD1; v_call: TRBV7-9; cdr3_length: 16; j_call: TRBJ1-2; cdr3_nt: TGTGCCAGCAGCTTAGCGGGGACAGAGGGTAACTATGGCTACACCTTC; cdr3_aa: CASSLAGTEGNYGYTF
clone_size: .; d_call: .; v_call: TRBV3-1/TRBV3-2; cdr3_length: 15; j_call: TRBJ2-2; cdr3_nt: TGTGCCAGCAGCCGAACTCTAGGGAACACCGGGGAGCTGTTTTTT; cdr3_aa: CASSRTLGNTGELFF
clone_size: .; d_call: .; v_call: TRBV7-3; cdr3_length: 16; j_call: TRBJ2-1; cdr3_nt: TGTGCCAGCACCAATCGACATCTTGGGTCCTACAATGAGCAGTTCTTC; cdr3_aa: CASTNRHLGSYNEQFF
clone_size: .; d_call: TRBD1; v_call: TRBV2; cdr3_length: 17; j_call: TRBJ1-5; cdr3_nt: TGTGCCAGCAGATTCACAGGGGGGGATTATAGCAATCAGCCCCAGCATTTT; cdr3_aa: CASRFTGGDYSNQPQHF
clone_size: .; d_call: .; v_call: TRBV2; cdr3_length: 11; j_call: TRBJ1-2; cdr3_nt: TGTGCCAGCAAAGAAGAGTATGGCTACACCTTC; cdr3_aa: CASKEEYGYTF
clone_size: .; d_call: .; v_call: TRBV5-4; cdr3_length: 14; j_call: TRBJ2-7; cdr3_nt: TGTGCCAGCAGCTTGGATGGGGCCCCCTACGAGCAGTACTTC; cdr3_aa: CASSLDGAPYEQYF
clone_size: .; d_call: .; v_call: TRBV6-5; cdr3_length: 13; j_call: TRBJ1-1; cdr3_nt: TGTGCCAGCAGACCAACCCTAAACACTGAAGCTTTCTTT; cdr3_aa: CASRPTLNTEAFF
clone_size: .; d_call: .; v_call: TRBV3-1/TRBV3-2; cdr3_length: 14; j_call: TRBJ2-5; cdr3_nt: TGTGCCAGCAGCGCCCAAAGAGGCGTAGAGACCCAGTACTTC; cdr3_aa: CASSAQRGVETQYF
clone_size: .; d_call: TRBD1; v_call: TRBV7-8; cdr3_length: 16; j_call: TRBJ2-5; cdr3_nt: TGTGCCAGCAGCTTAGGACAGGGGGCGAGGAGAGAGACCCAGTACTTC; cdr3_aa: CASSLGQGARRETQYF
clone_size: once; d_call: .; v_call: TRBV10-1; cdr3_length: 15; j_call: TRBJ1-2; cdr3_nt: TGCGCCAGCAGCCCTGGGGGGGCAGGGAGAAGTGGCTACACCTTC; cdr3_aa: CASSPGGAGRSGYTF
clone_size: .; d_call: .; v_call: TRBV7-2; cdr3_length: 18; j_call: TRBJ2-1; cdr3_nt: TGTGCCAGCAGCTTAGCGGTTTCGAGGTATCCAGCCTACAATGAGCAGTTCTTC; cdr3_aa: CASSLAVSRYPAYNEQFF
clone_size: .; d_call: .; v_call: TRBV28; cdr3_length: 13; j_call: TRBJ1-2; cdr3_nt: TGTGCCAGCAGTTTGACACAGAACTATGGCTACACCTTC; cdr3_aa: CASSLTQNYGYTF
clone_size: .; d_call: TRBD1; v_call: TRBV7-8; cdr3_length: 14; j_call: TRBJ2-3; cdr3_nt: TGTGCCAGCAGCTTCCGGGACAGGACAGATACGCAGTATTTT; cdr3_aa: CASSFRDRTDTQYF
clone_size: .; d_call: TRBD1; v_call: TRBV29-1; cdr3_length: 14; j_call: TRBJ1-2; cdr3_nt: TGCAGCGTTGAAGAACCCAGGGGGCGATCTGGCTACACCTTC; cdr3_aa: CSVEEPRGRSGYTF
clone_size: .; d_call: TRBD2; v_call: TRBV30; cdr3_length: 15; j_call: TRBJ2-1; cdr3_nt: TGTGCCTGGAGTGGGGGACTAGTCACCTACAATGAGCAGTTCTTC; cdr3_aa: CAWSGGLVTYNEQFF
clone_size: .; d_call: TRBD2; v_call: TRBV28; cdr3_length: 15; j_call: TRBJ2-1; cdr3_nt: TGTGCCAGCAGCCCGACTAGCGGGAATGACTATGAGCAGTTCTTC; cdr3_aa: CASSPTSGNDYEQFF
clone_size: .; d_call: TRBD1; v_call: TRBV5-5; cdr3_length: 15; j_call: TRBJ1-5; cdr3_nt: TGTGCCAGCAGCTTGTCAGGGGGCCCTGGTCAGCCCCAGCATTTT; cdr3_aa: CASSLSGGPGQPQHF
clone_size: .; d_call: .; v_call: TRBV5-1; cdr3_length: 15; j_call: TRBJ1-1; cdr3_nt: TGCGCCAGCAGCTTCGGGACGGGGGTGAACACTGAAGCTTTCTTT; cdr3_aa: CASSFGTGVNTEAFF
clone_size: .; d_call: .; v_call: TRBV18; cdr3_length: 14; j_call: TRBJ1-1; cdr3_nt: TGTGCCAGCTCACCATTACCGGGGAACACTGAAGCTTTCTTT; cdr3_aa: CASSPLPGNTEAFF
clone_size: .; d_call: .; v_call: TRBV6-6; cdr3_length: 16; j_call: TRBJ2-4; cdr3_nt: TGTGCCAGCAGTTACGGAGATAAGGTAGCCAAAAACATTCAGTACTTC; cdr3_aa: CASSYGDKVAKNIQYF
clone_size: .; d_call: .; v_call: TRBV7-9; cdr3_length: 14; j_call: TRBJ1-2; cdr3_nt: TGTGCCAGCAGCCAGGGGTCCGCGAACTATGGCTACACCTTC; cdr3_aa: CASSQGSANYGYTF
clone_size: .; d_call: TRBD1; v_call: TRBV28; cdr3_length: 15; j_call: TRBJ1-5; cdr3_nt: TGTGCCAGCAGTTCCAGAGGGACAGGGTACCAGCCCCAGCATTTT; cdr3_aa: CASSSRGTGYQPQHF
clone_size: .; d_call: .; v_call: TRBV29-1; cdr3_length: 13; j_call: TRBJ2-3; cdr3_nt: TGCAGCGTATTTGGACAGCCCACAGATACGCAGTATTTT; cdr3_aa: CSVFGQPTDTQYF
clone_size: .; d_call: .; v_call: TRBV14; cdr3_length: 13; j_call: TRBJ1-1; cdr3_nt: TGTGCCAGCAGCCAAATAACAGGAGATGAAGCTTTCTTT; cdr3_aa: CASSQITGDEAFF
clone_size: .; d_call: .; v_call: TRBV5-4; cdr3_length: 13; j_call: TRBJ2-7; cdr3_nt: TGTGCCAGCAATAGGTCAGGGATATACGAGCAGTACTTC; cdr3_aa: CASNRSGIYEQYF
clone_size: .; d_call: TRBD1; v_call: TRBV7-2; cdr3_length: 13; j_call: TRBJ2-7; cdr3_nt: TGTGCCAGCAGCACATACAGGGGCCTCGAGCAGTACTTC; cdr3_aa: CASSTYRGLEQYF